This note documents a single T cell receptor (beta chain) sequence. Its antigen is as yet unknown. The CDR3 runs 14 residues. V lost 1 base and J 5 bases, leaving 11 bases between the germline ends. Germline CDR1 reads MGHDK; CDR2 reads SYGVNS. Sequencing was performed with immunoSEQ multiplex PCR; in TCRdb, only in-frame clones are kept and a portion is missing. Of some 99,000 clones detected, less than 85% appear once; the ten largest clones hold 13% to 15%. This entry belongs to a study of T cell responses to AZD1222 COVID-19 vaccine. Study-wide points: Dominant CD4 TCR responses targeted spike regions 160-218 and 743-854. Unmutated regions of variants are reportedly targeted by nearly half of spike-specific TCRs. White British people made up most donors, females outnumbered males, and clonal diversity was possibly underestimated. Repertoires were obtained solely post-peak T cell response.

The V gene is TRBV25-1, the J gene TRBJ2-5; D ambiguous. The sequence was obtained from an adult who received the AZD1222 COVID-19 vaccine. This sample comprised peripheral blood, obtained 28 days after the second AZD1222 dose. In DNA, the CDR3 is TGTGCCAGCAGTGAATCGGGCGCTGGGGAGACCCAGTACTTC. It specifies CASSESGAGETQYF.